This entry lists 7 T cell receptor beta chains sequenced from one sample in a study of blood T cell repertoires in COVID-19. The data were produced by immunoSEQ multiplex PCR, yet TCRdb's version contains in-frame clones alone and is incomplete. This table holds 250,000 or so clones, about 86% found once. Sequencing input: peripheral blood. These receptors all come from an elderly man with acute or convalescent COVID-19.

The rearrangement joins TRBV7-9 to TRBJ1-6, with D possibly being TRBD1 (5 bases). Germline V gene sequence: CDR1 SEHNR, CDR2 FQNEAQ (reference sequence). Trimming pared 7 bases from V and 3 bases from J, leaving 13 bases between. The CDR3 has 15 residues. Here the CDR3 reads CASTTAGGYNSPLHF. DNA of the CDR3: TGTGCCAGCACCACGGCCGGGGGCTATAATTCACCCCTCCACTTT.

This clone was recorded only once. DNA for the CDR3: TGTGCCAGCAGCGGGGGGGACAGGGGCAATCAGCCCCAGCATTTT. Translated: CASSGGDRGNQPQHF. The V call is TRBV5-8, the J call TRBJ1-5; 9 bases match TRBD1. The trim removed 4 bases at V and 2 bases at J, leaving 4 bases unmatched. There are 15 residues in the CDR3. CDR1 and CDR2 from the germline V gene are SGHTS and YDEGEE.

As to this clone: At one end the junction does not follow the germline gene, possibly because of a read error. The chain carries TRBV28 and TRBJ1-6; TRBD1 matches at 10 bases. The CDR3 runs 12 residues. Germline assignment: CDR1 MDHEN and CDR2 SYDVKM. This chain's CDR3 is CASSLTTGGPSF. DNA for the CDR3: TGTGCCAGCAGTTTGACGACAGGGGGCCCGTCGTTT.

The genes are TRBV27 and TRBJ1-2, with D possibly matching TRBD1 (6 bases). This CDR3 contains 14 residues. Trimming removed 6 bases at V and 4 bases at J, with 15 bases between. Germline V gene data show CDR1 as MNHEY and CDR2 as SMNVEV (reference sequence). CDR3 sequence: CASRGTRSTYGYTF. As DNA, the CDR3 is TGTGCCAGCAGGGGGACAAGGTCCACCTATGGCTACACCTTC.

The gene calls are TRBV7-9 and TRBJ2-3, with TRBD1 matching 9 bases. V lost 3 bases, J lost 3 bases, and 4 bases stayed unmatched. The germline CDR1 and CDR2 sequences are SEHNR and FQNEAQ (reference sequence). The CDR3 contains 15 residues. CDR3 sequence (DNA): TGTGCCAGCAGCTTCGTAGGACAGGGGACAGATACGCAGTATTTT. Amino acid sequence: CASSFVGQGTDTQYF.

This chain connects TRBV18 to TRBJ1-5; D possibly corresponds to TRBD1 (6 bases). The CDR3 has 16 residues. Trimming left V 3 bases short and J 1 base short, with 13 bases between. The germline gives CDR1 KGHSH, CDR2 LQKENI. This CDR3 is CASSPRVGTSNQPQHF. The CDR3 DNA is TGTGCCAGCTCACCGCGGGTAGGGACAAGCAATCAGCCCCAGCATTTT.

The rearrangement joins TRBV25-1 to TRBJ2-4; the match to TRBD1 covers 10 bases. Germline-derived CDR1 and CDR2 are MGHDK and SYGVNS. CDR3 length: 18 amino acids. J gave up 2 bases and V 2 bases, and 9 bases lay outside the gene matches. The CDR3 protein is CASSEKDRGSFTKNIQYF. The DNA of the CDR3 is TGTGCCAGCAGTGAAAAGGACAGGGGGTCGTTTACCAAAAACATTCAGTACTTC.